The present TCR beta chain was sequenced within a study of blood T cell repertoires in COVID-19. Study as a whole: T cells, B-cell-depleted T cells, or PBMCs provided the cDNA or gDNA that served as material.

Authors' methods: By means of reference gene primer amplification, nucleated cell counts were estimated. Data came from immunoSEQ multiplex PCR; TCRdb stores just in-frame clones and leaves some out. V, J and clone size were drawn from that table, and D and trimming were deduced from the DNA. The repertoire consists of about 210,000 clones, with about 88% occurring once and the leading ten covering around 0.7%. The germline gives CDR1 SGHAT, CDR2 FQNNGV. Trimming took off 8 bases at V and 3 bases at J, with 8 bases between the two ends. The CDR3 runs 11 residues. This chain joins TRBV11-2 and TRBJ2-7, with D perhaps matching TRBD1 (5 bases). This receptor was obtained from a man in his forties with acute or convalescent COVID-19. Sequenced material: peripheral blood. The CDR3 spells CASGTGYEQYF. In DNA form, the CDR3 reads TGTGCCAGCGGCACAGGCTACGAGCAGTACTTC.